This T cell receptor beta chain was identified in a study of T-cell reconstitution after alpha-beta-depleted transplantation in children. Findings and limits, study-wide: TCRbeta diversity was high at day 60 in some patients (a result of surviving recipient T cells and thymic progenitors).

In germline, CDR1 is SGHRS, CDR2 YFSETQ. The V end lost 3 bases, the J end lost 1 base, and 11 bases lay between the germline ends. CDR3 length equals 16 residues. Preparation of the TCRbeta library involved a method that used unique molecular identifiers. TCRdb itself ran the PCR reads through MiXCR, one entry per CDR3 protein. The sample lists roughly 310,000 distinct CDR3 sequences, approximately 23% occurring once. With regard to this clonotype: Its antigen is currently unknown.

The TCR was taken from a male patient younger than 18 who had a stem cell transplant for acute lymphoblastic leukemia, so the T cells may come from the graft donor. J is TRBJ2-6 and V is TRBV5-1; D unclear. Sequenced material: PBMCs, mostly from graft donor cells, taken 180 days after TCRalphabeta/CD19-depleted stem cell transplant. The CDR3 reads CASSSASRSGANVLTF. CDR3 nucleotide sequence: TGCGCCAGCAGCTCGGCCAGCAGGTCTGGGGCCAACGTCCTGACTTTC.